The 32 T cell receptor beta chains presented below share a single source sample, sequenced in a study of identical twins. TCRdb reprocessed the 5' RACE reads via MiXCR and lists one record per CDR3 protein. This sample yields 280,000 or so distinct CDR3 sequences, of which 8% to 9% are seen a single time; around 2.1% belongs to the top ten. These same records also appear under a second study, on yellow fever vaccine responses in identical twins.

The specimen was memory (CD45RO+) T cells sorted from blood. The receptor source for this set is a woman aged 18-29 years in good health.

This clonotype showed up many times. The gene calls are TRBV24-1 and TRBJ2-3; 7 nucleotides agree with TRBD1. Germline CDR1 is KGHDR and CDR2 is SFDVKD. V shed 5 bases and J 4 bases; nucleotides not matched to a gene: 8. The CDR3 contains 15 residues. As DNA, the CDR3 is TGTGCCACCAGTGGTTGGGCAGGGGGAGCAGATACGCAGTATTTT. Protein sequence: CATSGWAGGADTQYF.

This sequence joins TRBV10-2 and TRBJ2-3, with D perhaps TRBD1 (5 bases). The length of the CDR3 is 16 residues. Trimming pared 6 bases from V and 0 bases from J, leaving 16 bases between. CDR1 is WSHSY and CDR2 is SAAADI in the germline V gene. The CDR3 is CASRIDSVKSTDTQYF. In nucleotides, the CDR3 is TGCGCCAGCAGAATAGACAGTGTGAAGAGCACAGATACGCAGTATTTT.

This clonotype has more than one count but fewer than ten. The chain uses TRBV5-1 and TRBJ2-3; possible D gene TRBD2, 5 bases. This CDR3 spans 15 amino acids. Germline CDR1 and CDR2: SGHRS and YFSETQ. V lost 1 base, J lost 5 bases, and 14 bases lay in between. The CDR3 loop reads CASSLRPDRGDTQYF. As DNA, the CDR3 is TGCGCCAGCAGCTTGCGTCCCGACCGGGGAGATACGCAGTATTTT.

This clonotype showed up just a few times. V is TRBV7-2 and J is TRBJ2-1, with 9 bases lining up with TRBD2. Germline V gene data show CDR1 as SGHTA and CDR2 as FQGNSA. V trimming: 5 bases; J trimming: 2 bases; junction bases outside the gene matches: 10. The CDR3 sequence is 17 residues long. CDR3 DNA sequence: TGTGCCAGCAGCCCTGGAGTAGCGGGGGCCGCCTACAATGAGCAGTTCTTC. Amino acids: CASSPGVAGAAYNEQFF. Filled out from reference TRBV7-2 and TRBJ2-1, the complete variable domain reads GAGVSQSPSNKVTEKGKDVELRCDPISGHTALYWYRQSLGQGLEFLIYFQGNSAPDKSGLPSDRFSAERTGGSVSTLTIQRTQQEDSAVYLCASSPGVAGAAYNEQFFGPGTRLTVL.

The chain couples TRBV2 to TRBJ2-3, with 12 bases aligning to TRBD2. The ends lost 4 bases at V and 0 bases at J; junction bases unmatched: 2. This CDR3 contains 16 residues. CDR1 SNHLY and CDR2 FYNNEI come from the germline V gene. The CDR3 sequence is CASSGTSGISTDTQYF. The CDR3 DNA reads TGTGCCAGCAGTGGGACTAGCGGGATTAGCACAGATACGCAGTATTTT.

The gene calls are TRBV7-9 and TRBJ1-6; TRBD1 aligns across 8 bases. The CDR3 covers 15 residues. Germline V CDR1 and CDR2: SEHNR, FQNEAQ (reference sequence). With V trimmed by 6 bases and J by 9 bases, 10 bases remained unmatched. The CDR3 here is CASSRLGQGGSPLHF. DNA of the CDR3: TGTGCCAGCAGTCGCCTCGGACAGGGAGGTTCACCCCTCCACTTT. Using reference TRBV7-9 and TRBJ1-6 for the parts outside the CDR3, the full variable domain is DTGVSQNPRHKITKRGQNVTFRCDPISEHNRLYWYRQTLGQGPEFLTYFQNEAQLEKSRLLSDRFSAERPKGSFSTLEIQRTEQGDSAMYLCASSRLGQGGSPLHFGNGTRLTVT.

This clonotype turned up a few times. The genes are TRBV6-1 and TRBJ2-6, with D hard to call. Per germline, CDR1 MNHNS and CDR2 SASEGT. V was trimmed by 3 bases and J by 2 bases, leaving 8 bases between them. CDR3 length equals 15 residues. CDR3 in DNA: TGTGCCAGCAGTGATGCGACGGCTGGGGCCAACGTCCTGACTTTC. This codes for CASSDATAGANVLTF.

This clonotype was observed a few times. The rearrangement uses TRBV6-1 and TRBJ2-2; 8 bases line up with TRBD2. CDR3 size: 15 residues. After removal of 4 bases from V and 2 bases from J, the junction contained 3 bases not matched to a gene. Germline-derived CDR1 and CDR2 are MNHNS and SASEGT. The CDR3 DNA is TGTGCCAGCAGTGCCGGGGGGGATAACACCGGGGAGCTGTTTTTT. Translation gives CASSAGGDNTGELFF.

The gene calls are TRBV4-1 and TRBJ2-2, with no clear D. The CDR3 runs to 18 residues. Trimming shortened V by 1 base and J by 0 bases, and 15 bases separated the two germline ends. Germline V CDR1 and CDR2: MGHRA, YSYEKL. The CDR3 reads CASSQGWGTLANTGELFF. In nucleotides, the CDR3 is TGCGCCAGCAGCCAAGGTTGGGGTACTCTAGCGAACACCGGGGAGCTGTTTTTT.

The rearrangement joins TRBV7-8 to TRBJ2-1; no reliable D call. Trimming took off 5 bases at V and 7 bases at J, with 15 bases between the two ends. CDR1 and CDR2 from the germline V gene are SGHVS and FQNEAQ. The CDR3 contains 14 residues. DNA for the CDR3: TGTGCCAGCAGCCGCCCCGGGCCCCAGAATGAGCAGTTCTTC. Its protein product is CASSRPGPQNEQFF.

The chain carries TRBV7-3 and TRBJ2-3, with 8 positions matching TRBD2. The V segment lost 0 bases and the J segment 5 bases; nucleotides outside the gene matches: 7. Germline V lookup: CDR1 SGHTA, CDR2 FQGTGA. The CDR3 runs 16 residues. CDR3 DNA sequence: TGTGCCAGCAGCTTAACCCACGGGAGGGTCGGAGATACGCAGTATTTT. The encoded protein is CASSLTHGRVGDTQYF.

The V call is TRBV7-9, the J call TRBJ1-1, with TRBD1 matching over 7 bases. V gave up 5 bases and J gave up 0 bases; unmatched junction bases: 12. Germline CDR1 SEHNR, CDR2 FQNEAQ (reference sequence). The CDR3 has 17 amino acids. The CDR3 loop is CASSPRQIGQVNTEAFF. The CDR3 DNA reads TGTGCCAGCAGCCCCCGGCAAATTGGACAGGTGAACACTGAAGCTTTCTTT.

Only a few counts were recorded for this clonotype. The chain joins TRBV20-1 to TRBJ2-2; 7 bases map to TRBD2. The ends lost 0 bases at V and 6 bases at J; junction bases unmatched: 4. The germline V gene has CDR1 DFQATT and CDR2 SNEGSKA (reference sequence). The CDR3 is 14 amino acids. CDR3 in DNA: TGCAGTGCTAGAGATGGGACTACTCCCGGGGAGCTGTTTTTT. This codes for CSARDGTTPGELFF.

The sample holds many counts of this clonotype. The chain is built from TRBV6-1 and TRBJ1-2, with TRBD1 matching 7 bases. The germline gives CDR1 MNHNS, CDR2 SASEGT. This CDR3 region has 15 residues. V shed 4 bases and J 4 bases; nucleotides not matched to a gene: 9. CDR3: CASSASSSGGYGYTF. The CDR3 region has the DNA TGTGCCAGCAGTGCGTCCTCCTCAGGGGGCTATGGCTACACCTTC.

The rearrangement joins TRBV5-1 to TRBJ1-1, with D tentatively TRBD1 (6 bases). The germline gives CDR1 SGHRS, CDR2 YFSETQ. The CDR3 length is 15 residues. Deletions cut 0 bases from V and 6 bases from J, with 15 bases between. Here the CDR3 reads CASSLVRGGFSEAFF. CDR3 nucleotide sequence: TGCGCCAGCAGCTTGGTCAGGGGAGGTTTCTCTGAAGCTTTCTTT.

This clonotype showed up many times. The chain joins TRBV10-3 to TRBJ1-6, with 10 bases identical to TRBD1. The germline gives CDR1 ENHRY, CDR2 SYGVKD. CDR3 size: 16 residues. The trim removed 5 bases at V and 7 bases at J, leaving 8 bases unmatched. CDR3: CAISSGQGGKNSPLHF. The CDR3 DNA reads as TGTGCCATCAGTTCCGGACAGGGGGGCAAGAATTCACCCCTCCACTTT.

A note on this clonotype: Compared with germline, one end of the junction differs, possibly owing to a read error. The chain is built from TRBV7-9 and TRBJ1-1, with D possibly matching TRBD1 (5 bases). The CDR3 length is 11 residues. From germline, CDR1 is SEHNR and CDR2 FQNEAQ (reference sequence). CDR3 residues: CASTRQSTYYF. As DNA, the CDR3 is TGTGCCAGCACCAGACAGAGCACCTACTATTTT.

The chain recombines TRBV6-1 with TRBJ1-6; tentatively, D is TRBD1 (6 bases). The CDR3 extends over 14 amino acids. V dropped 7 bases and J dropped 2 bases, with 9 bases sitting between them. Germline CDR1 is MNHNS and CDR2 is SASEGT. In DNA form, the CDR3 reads TGTGCCAGCACCCAGGGGACCTATAATTCACCCCTCCACTTT. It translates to CASTQGTYNSPLHF.

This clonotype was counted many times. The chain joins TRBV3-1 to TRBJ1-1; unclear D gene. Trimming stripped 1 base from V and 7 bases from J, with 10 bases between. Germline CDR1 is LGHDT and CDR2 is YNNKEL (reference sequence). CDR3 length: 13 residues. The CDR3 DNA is TGTGCCAGCAGCCAAGGCAGTATCTTTGAAGCTTTCTTT. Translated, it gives CASSQGSIFEAFF.

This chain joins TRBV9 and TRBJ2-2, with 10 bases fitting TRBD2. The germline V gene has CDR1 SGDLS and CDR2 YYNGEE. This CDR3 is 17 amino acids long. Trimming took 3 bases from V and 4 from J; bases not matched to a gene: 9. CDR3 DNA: TGTGCCAGCAGCGCCTGGACTAGCGGCACAATCACCGGGGAGCTGTTTTTT. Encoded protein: CASSAWTSGTITGELFF.

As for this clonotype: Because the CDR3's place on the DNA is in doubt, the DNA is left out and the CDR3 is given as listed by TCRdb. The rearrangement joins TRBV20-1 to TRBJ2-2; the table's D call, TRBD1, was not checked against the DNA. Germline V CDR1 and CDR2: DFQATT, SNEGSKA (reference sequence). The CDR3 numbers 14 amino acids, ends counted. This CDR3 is CSAATGWDGELFFF.

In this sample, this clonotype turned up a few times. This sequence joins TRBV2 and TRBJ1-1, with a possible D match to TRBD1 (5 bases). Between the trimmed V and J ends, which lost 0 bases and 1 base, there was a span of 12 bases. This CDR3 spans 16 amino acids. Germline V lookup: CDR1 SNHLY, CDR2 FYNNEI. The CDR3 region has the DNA TGTGCCAGCAGTGAAGCACAGAACAGGCGGAACACTGAAGCTTTCTTT. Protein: CASSEAQNRRNTEAFF.

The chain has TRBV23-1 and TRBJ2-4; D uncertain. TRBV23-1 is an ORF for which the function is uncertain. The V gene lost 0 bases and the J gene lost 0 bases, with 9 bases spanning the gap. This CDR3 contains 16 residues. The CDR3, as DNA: TGCGCCAGCAGTCAATCGGTGCGTCTAGCCAAAAACATTCAGTACTTC. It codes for CASSQSVRLAKNIQYF.

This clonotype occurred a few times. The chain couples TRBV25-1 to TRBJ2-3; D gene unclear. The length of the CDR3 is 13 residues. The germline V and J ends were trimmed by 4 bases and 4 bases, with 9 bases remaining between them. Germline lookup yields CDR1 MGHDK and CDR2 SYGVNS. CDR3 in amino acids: CASSAPTSDTQYF. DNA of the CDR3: TGTGCCAGCAGTGCTCCCACTTCAGATACGCAGTATTTT. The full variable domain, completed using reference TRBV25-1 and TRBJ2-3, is EADIYQTPRYLVIGTGKKITLECSQTMGHDKMYWYQQDPGMELHLIHYSYGVNSTEKGDLSSESTVSRIRTEHFPLTLESARPSHTSQYLCASSAPTSDTQYFGPGTRLTVL.

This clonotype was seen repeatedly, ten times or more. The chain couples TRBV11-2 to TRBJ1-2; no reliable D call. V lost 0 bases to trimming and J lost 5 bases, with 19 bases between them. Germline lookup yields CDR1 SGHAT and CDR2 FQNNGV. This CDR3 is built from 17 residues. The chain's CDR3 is CASSLETVMAVWYGYTF. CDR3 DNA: TGTGCCAGCAGCTTAGAGACGGTGATGGCGGTTTGGTATGGCTACACCTTC.

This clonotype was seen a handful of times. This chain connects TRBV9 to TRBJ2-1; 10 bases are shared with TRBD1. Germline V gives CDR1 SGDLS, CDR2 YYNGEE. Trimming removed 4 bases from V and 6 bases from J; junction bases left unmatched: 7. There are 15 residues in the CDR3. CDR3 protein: CASSQRQGAPNEQFF. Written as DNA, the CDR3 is TGTGCCAGCAGCCAAAGACAGGGGGCCCCCAATGAGCAGTTCTTC.

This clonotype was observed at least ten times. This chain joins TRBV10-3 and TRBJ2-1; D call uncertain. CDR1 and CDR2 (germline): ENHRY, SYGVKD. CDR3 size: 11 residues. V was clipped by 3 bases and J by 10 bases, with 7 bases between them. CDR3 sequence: CAISDPAEQFF. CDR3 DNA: TGTGCCATCAGTGACCCTGCGGAGCAGTTCTTC.

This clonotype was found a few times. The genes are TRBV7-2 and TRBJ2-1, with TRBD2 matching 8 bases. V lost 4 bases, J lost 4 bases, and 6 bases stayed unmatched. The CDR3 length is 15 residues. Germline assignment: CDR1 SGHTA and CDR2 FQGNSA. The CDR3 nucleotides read TGTGCCAGCAGCTCCGGGAGGGCCAAATACAATGAGCAGTTCTTC. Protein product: CASSSGRAKYNEQFF.

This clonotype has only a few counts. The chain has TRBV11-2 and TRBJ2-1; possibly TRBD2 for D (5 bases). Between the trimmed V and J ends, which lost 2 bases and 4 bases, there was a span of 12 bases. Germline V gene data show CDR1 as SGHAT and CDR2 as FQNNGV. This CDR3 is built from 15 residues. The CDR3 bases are TGTGCCAGCAGCTTACGGGATTACCTGTACAATGAGCAGTTCTTC. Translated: CASSLRDYLYNEQFF.

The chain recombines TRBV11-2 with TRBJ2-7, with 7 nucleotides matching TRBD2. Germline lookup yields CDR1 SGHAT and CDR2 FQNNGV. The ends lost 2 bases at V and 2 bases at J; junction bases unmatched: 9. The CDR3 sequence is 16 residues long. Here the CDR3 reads CASSLRHPGLPYEQYF. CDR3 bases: TGTGCCAGCAGCTTAAGACATCCGGGACTACCCTACGAGCAGTACTTC.

The CDR3 protein is CSAKGTSGNTGELFF. The CDR3 DNA is TGCAGTGCCAAAGGGACTAGCGGGAACACCGGGGAGCTGTTTTTT. The chain combines TRBV20-1 with TRBJ2-2, with TRBD2 matching 11 bases. Germline loops: CDR1 DFQATT, CDR2 SNEGSKA (reference sequence). This CDR3 is 15 amino acids long. Unmatched junction bases numbered 4, after V lost 6 bases and J lost 1 base.

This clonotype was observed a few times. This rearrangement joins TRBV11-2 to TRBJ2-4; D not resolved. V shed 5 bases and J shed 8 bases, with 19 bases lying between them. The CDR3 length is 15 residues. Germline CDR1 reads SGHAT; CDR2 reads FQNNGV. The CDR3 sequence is CASSPLTSLLHIQYF. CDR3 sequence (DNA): TGTGCCAGCAGCCCCCTAACGTCCCTTTTACACATTCAGTACTTC.